This TCR beta chain came from a study of cytomegalovirus exposure and HLA in healthy donors. Study-wide points: In vitro experiments confirmed that a few CMV-associated chains were specific for CMV antigens.

TCRdb's copy holds only in-frame clones and misses some; the assay was immunoSEQ multiplex PCR. The sample holds 300,000 or so clones, roughly 90% seen once. Regarding this clone: Its specificity is unknown.

The CDR3 has 15 amino acids. V gave up 0 bases and J gave up 5 bases, with 14 bases separating them. Germline V gene lookup returns CDR1 SNHLY and CDR2 FYNNEI. This sequence joins TRBV2 and TRBJ2-7, with D possibly TRBD1 on 6 matching bases. Sequenced: PBMCs. This clonotype originated in a man between 25 and 39 years old in good health and CMV-seronegative. As DNA, the CDR3 is TGTGCCAGCAGTGAAGCGTCAGGGGCAGCGGACGAGCAGTACTTC. Translating it yields CASSEASGAADEQYF.